The next 13 T cell receptor beta chains were all read from a single sample in a study of spatial heterogeneity in lung cancer. Findings and caveats of the study: In tumors, expanded intratumoral alpha and beta TCR counts tracked mutation counts.

TCRdb reanalysed the 5' RACE reads using MiXCR and keeps one entry per CDR3 protein. The data show approximately 6,900 distinct CDR3 sequences, roughly 13% seen once. Their antigens are not known. As to time point: sample taken at primary tumor resection. The input for sequencing was lung tumor tissue, taken at surgery. Every receptor here comes from a male donor with early-stage non-small cell lung cancer.

Many counts were recorded for this clonotype. The library was prepared for alpha chains; this beta chain is a stray read, so its frequency means little. The V and J genes are TRBV29-1 and TRBJ2-1, with TRBD2 matching 9 bases. This CDR3 comprises 12 residues. The germline V gene has CDR1 SQVTM and CDR2 ANQGSEA. The CDR3 nucleotides are TGCAGTTGGGGACTAGCATCCAATGAGCAGTTCTTC. Translation gives CSWGLASNEQFF.

This clonotype was seen at least ten times. This beta chain is off target for a library built for alpha chains, so its abundance means little. The J gene is TRBJ1-2, the V gene TRBV19; D call uncertain. Per the germline V gene, CDR1 is LNHDA and CDR2 is SQIVND (reference sequence). CDR3 size: 11 residues. The V and J ends lost 3 bases and 9 bases respectively, with 8 bases between them. CDR3 nucleotides: TGTGCCAGTAGTATCGGGGTTCGCTACACCTTC. Its translation is CASSIGVRYTF.

In this sample, this clonotype is medium-sized (0.01 to 0.1%). Since it is a stray read in a library aimed at alpha chains, this beta chain has a size that is not meaningful. In DNA form, the CDR3 reads TGTGCCAGCAGCTTGGGACTCCAGGCCAACTCACCCCTCCACTTT. This encodes CASSLGLQANSPLHF. The rearrangement uses TRBV5-6 and TRBJ1-6; D remains ambiguous. Trimming shortened V by 0 bases and J by 10 bases, and 14 bases separated the two germline ends. Germline V lookup: CDR1 SGHDT, CDR2 YYEEEE. The CDR3 consists of 15 residues.

This clonotype was detected many times. A library prepared for alpha chains yielded this beta chain as an off-target read; its size is of little meaning. V gene TRBV6-5 combines with J gene TRBJ1-2; tentatively, D is TRBD1 (6 bases). The CDR3 length is 14 residues. V was pared by 2 bases and J by 8 bases, with 15 bases between. Germline V gives CDR1 MNHEY, CDR2 SVGAGI. The CDR3 sequence is CASSYLNRERGYTF. The CDR3 nucleotides read TGTGCCAGCAGTTACCTTAACAGGGAGAGAGGCTACACCTTC.

This clonotype was detected many times. Found in a library prepared for alpha chains, this beta chain is an off-target read, and its abundance has little meaning. This chain connects TRBV7-3 to TRBJ1-2, with no clear D. V lost 3 bases to trimming and J lost 4 bases, with 9 bases between them. The CDR3 has 13 residues. Germline CDR1 reads SGHTA; CDR2 reads FQGTGA. The CDR3 spells CASSLGSSYGYTF. Here the CDR3 DNA reads TGTGCCAGCAGCTTGGGCAGCAGCTATGGCTACACCTTC.

Ten or more counts support this clonotype. A library prepared for alpha chains yielded this beta chain as an off-target read; its size is of little meaning. The rearrangement uses TRBV6-2 or TRBV6-3 and TRBJ2-2; the match to TRBD2 covers 10 bases. J gave up 7 bases and V 0 bases, and 14 bases lay outside the gene matches. The V gene's germline CDR1 is MNHEY and CDR2 SVGEGT. The CDR3 consists of 19 residues. The CDR3 reads CASSYSPGTSVLGSGELFF. The CDR3 nucleotides read TGTGCCAGCAGTTACTCTCCCGGGACTAGCGTGCTGGGGAGCGGGGAGCTGTTTTTT.

This clonotype has a count of ten or more. With the library built for alpha chains, this beta chain is off target and its frequency is not meaningful. The chain employs TRBV7-9 and TRBJ2-5; tentatively, D is TRBD1 or TRBD2 (6 bases each). This CDR3 has 16 amino acids. The V end lost 5 bases, the J end lost 2 bases, and 18 bases lay between the germline ends. Germline CDR1 is SEHNR and CDR2 is FQNEAQ (reference sequence). CDR3 nucleotides: TGTGCCAGCAGCCCCAAAACAGGGACTGATCAAGAGACCCAGTACTTC. As protein: CASSPKTGTDQETQYF.

Turning to this clonotype: A library made for alpha chains picked up this beta chain off target, so its size means little. The chain joins TRBV2 to TRBJ1-2; D perhaps matches TRBD1 (5 bases). Germline V gene lookup returns CDR1 SNHLY and CDR2 FYNNEI. This CDR3 is 13 amino acids long. Trimming took off 6 bases at V and 7 bases at J, with 15 bases between the two ends. For the CDR3, the DNA is TGTGCCAGCAGCCAAAACCAGGGAGGTGGCTACACCTTC. Amino acids: CASSQNQGGGYTF.

This clonotype was found many times. In a library made to pick up alpha chains, this beta chain is a stray read with a size that means little. The chain couples TRBV20-1 to TRBJ2-7, with D maybe TRBD2 (5 bases). Trimming stripped 3 bases from V and 1 base from J, with 13 bases between. Looked up from germline, CDR1 is DFQATT and CDR2 is SNEGSKA (reference sequence). This CDR3 has 14 residues. The CDR3 is CSARAGFLSYEQYF. The CDR3 DNA follows: TGCAGTGCTAGGGCGGGCTTCCTTTCCTACGAGCAGTACTTC.

This clonotype was seen a few times. Found in a library prepared for alpha chains, this beta chain is an off-target read, and its abundance has little meaning. The chain has TRBV15 and TRBJ1-5, with D perhaps matching TRBD1 (5 bases). V lost 0 bases, J lost 6 bases, and 12 bases lay in between. The germline gives CDR1 LNHNV, CDR2 YYDKDF (reference sequence). The CDR3 covers 15 residues. The CDR3 DNA reads as TGTGCCACCAGCAGAGAGGGCAGGGATAGTCAGCCCCAGCATTTT. Protein sequence: CATSREGRDSQPQHF.

This clonotype is judged large. This beta chain appears as a stray read in a library generated for alpha chains; its size is not informative. The chain is built from TRBV11-3 and TRBJ2-1, with TRBD2 matching 7 bases. Germline CDR1 reads SGHNT; CDR2 reads YENEEA. The CDR3 extends over 16 amino acids. Germline trimming cut 5 bases from V and 4 bases from J; bases unmatched to any gene: 11. The CDR3 DNA follows: TGTGCCAGCAGCACCGGGGGAGCGGGGCCGTACAATGAGCAGTTCTTC. Translation: CASSTGGAGPYNEQFF. Based on the CDR3 plus reference TRBV11-3 and TRBJ2-1, the full variable domain is EAGVVQSPRYKIIEKKQPVAFWCNPISGHNTLYWYLQNLGQGPELLIRYENEEAVDDSQLPKDRFSAERLKGVDSTLKIQPAELGDSAVYLCASSTGGAGPYNEQFFGPGTRLTVL.

Turning to this clonotype: This beta chain is an unintended read in a library built for alpha chains; its size means little. The chain uses TRBV19 and TRBJ1-2, with 7 positions matching TRBD1. With V trimmed by 5 bases and J by 6 bases, 6 bases remained unmatched. Germline loops: CDR1 LNHDA, CDR2 SQIVND (reference sequence). CDR3 length equals 13 residues. As DNA, the CDR3 is TGTGCCAGTAGTCTGAACCAGGGGGATGGCTACACCTTC. It is translated as CASSLNQGDGYTF.

This clonotype was seen at least ten times. The library was prepared for alpha chains; this beta chain is a stray read, so its frequency means little. The V gene is TRBV12-3 or TRBV12-4, the J gene TRBJ1-2, with a tentative D call TRBD1 (6 bases). V dropped 3 bases and J dropped 8 bases, with 13 bases sitting between them. The length of the CDR3 is 13 residues. The CDR3 DNA reads TGTGCCAGCAGTTTGGAGGGGGAGGGCGGCTACACCTTC. Residues: CASSLEGEGGYTF.